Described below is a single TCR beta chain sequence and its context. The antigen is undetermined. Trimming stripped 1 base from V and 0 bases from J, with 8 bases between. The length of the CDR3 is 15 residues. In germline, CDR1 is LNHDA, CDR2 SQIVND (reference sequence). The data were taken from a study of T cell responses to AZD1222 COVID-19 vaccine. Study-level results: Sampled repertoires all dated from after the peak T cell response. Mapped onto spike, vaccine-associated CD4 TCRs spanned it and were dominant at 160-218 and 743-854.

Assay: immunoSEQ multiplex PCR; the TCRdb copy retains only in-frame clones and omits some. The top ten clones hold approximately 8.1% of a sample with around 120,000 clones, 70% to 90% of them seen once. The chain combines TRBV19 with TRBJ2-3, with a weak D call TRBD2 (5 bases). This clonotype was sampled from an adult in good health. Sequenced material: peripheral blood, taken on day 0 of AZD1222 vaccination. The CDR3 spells CASSIARVSTDTQYF. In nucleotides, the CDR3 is TGTGCCAGTAGTATAGCGAGGGTTAGCACAGATACGCAGTATTTT.